One and the same sample provided the 31 T cell receptor beta chains below, sequenced in a study of cytomegalovirus exposure and HLA in healthy donors. 13 Jbeta primers and 60 Vbeta primers were used for the PCR. Sequencing used immunoSEQ multiplex PCR; TCRdb keeps in-frame clones, though not all of them. The sample holds 130,000 or so clones, around 75% seen once. Input material: PBMCs. The receptors were gathered from a man aged 35-49 years in good health and CMV-seronegative.

The chain recombines TRBV2 with TRBJ2-3, with a tentative D call TRBD1 (5 bases). This CDR3 has 15 amino acids. Trimming pared 7 bases from V and 3 bases from J, leaving 17 bases between. Germline CDR1 and CDR2: SNHLY and FYNNEI. This CDR3 reads CASIGHSRRTDTQYF. Written as DNA, the CDR3 is TGTGCCAGCATCGGACACTCAAGGCGGACAGATACGCAGTATTTT.

This clone was counted a single time. The CDR3, as DNA: TGTGCCAGCGGTCCCGGGGGAACGGATCAGCCCCAGCATTTT. It is translated as CASGPGGTDQPQHF. The rearrangement joins TRBV19 to TRBJ1-5, with a tentative D call TRBD1 (5 bases). V lost 9 bases to trimming and J lost 5 bases, with 17 bases between them. The CDR3 runs 14 residues. CDR1 and CDR2 from the germline V gene are LNHDA and SQIVND (reference sequence).

The count of this clone is one. Here the CDR3 DNA reads TGTGCCAGCAGTTACGAGGGGGCGAGGGGAGATACGCAGTATTTT. It yields the protein CASSYEGARGDTQYF. This chain connects TRBV6-5 to TRBJ2-3, with 7 bases lining up with TRBD1. The CDR3 is made up of 15 amino acids. The ends lost 2 bases at V and 5 bases at J; junction bases unmatched: 7. Germline lookup yields CDR1 MNHEY and CDR2 SVGAGI.

With respect to this clone: The same CDR3 arises from other DNA sequences in this sample as well. The chain uses TRBV5-4 and TRBJ2-3; D is ambiguous. CDR1 is SGHNT, CDR2 YYREEE, per germline (reference sequence). This CDR3 has 13 residues. V lost 2 bases, J lost 2 bases, and 6 bases lay in between. The CDR3 region is CASSLGDTDTQYF. For the CDR3, the DNA is TGTGCCAGCAGCTTAGGAGACACAGATACGCAGTATTTT.

The rearrangement joins TRBV5-6 to TRBJ1-5; D unresolved. V lost 4 bases, J lost 0 bases, and 11 bases lay in between. Germline-derived CDR1 and CDR2 are SGHDT and YYEEEE. The CDR3 consists of 15 residues. Written as DNA, the CDR3 is TGTGCCAGCAGCGCCAGGAGGAATAGCAATCAGCCCCAGCATTTT. Translating gives CASSARRNSNQPQHF.

The chain is built from TRBV14 and TRBJ1-2; tentatively, D is TRBD1 (5 bases). The CDR3 extends over 14 amino acids. The ends were cut back, 3 bases at V and 4 bases at J, with 12 bases in the middle. The germline CDR1 and CDR2 sequences are SGHDN and FVKESK. CDR3 region: CASSQGRVVYGYTF. CDR3 nucleotides: TGTGCCAGCAGCCAGGGGCGCGTGGTCTATGGCTACACCTTC.

V gene TRBV5-5 combines with J gene TRBJ1-1; a possible D gene is TRBD1 (5 bases). CDR1 and CDR2 from the germline V gene are SGHKS and YYEKEE (reference sequence). The CDR3 spans 14 residues. Trimming removed 4 bases at V and 0 bases at J, with 10 bases between. The DNA of the CDR3 is TGTGCCAGCAGCCGCCAGGGTATGAACACTGAAGCTTTCTTT. Its translation: CASSRQGMNTEAFF.

The V and J genes are TRBV30 and TRBJ2-5; D not certain. The better agreement between TRBJ2-7 and the DNA end casts doubt on the J call. Germline V lookup: CDR1 GTSNPN, CDR2 SVGIG (reference sequence). The CDR3 spans 13 residues. CDR3 DNA sequence: TGTGCCTGGGGCCCGCCCAGGTCCTACGAGCAGTACTTC. The encoded protein is CAWGPPRSYEQYF.

The chain combines TRBV19 with TRBJ1-5; 7 bases map to TRBD1. The CDR3 consists of 17 residues. Germline V CDR1 and CDR2: LNHDA, SQIVND (reference sequence). Germline trimming cut 4 bases from V and 4 bases from J; bases unmatched to any gene: 13. The CDR3 nucleotides read TGTGCCAGTAGTACCCCCCGAGGGACAGCGCAAAATCAGCCCCAGCATTTT. Translated, it gives CASSTPRGTAQNQPQHF.

The J gene is TRBJ1-2, the V gene TRBV5-1, with D perhaps matching TRBD1 (6 bases). Trimming shortened V by 4 bases and J by 2 bases, and 12 bases separated the two germline ends. Germline V CDR1 and CDR2: SGHRS, YFSETQ. This CDR3 spans 14 amino acids. The CDR3 sequence is CASSSTGSNYGYTF. The CDR3 DNA reads as TGCGCCAGCAGCAGTACAGGGAGCAACTATGGCTACACCTTC.

This chain joins TRBV10-3 and TRBJ1-1; D not certain. V was shortened by 4 bases and J by 4 bases, with 16 bases between the two germline ends. Germline assignment: CDR1 ENHRY and CDR2 SYGVKD. The CDR3 sequence is 15 residues long. CDR3 nucleotides: TGTGCCATCAGTGCTCTCCCTGTGAGTAGCACTGAAGCTTTCTTT. It yields the protein CAISALPVSSTEAFF.

This chain joins TRBV6-5 and TRBJ2-7, with TRBD2 as a possible D gene (6 bases). The CDR3 loop spans 15 amino acids. Trimming took off 0 bases at V and 4 bases at J, with 13 bases between the two ends. The germline CDR1 and CDR2 sequences are MNHEY and SVGAGI. The CDR3 nucleotides read TGTGCCAGCAGTTACTCGGAGGGGTGGGGTTACGAGCAGTACTTC. Encoded protein: CASSYSEGWGYEQYF.

V gene TRBV5-4 combines with J gene TRBJ2-1, with TRBD1 matching over 10 bases. Germline values: CDR1 SGHNT, CDR2 YYREEE (reference sequence). The CDR3 covers 16 residues. The V gene end was trimmed by 3 bases and the J gene end by 8 bases; junction bases not matched to a gene: 11. The CDR3 nucleotides are TGTGCCAGCAGCTCTCCCCCGGGACAGGGGCATGATGAGCAGTTCTTC. It translates to CASSSPPGQGHDEQFF. The full variable domain, in which reference TRBV5-4 and TRBJ2-1 provide the parts outside the CDR3, is ETGVTQSPTHLIKTRGQQVTLRCSSQSGHNTVSWYQQALGQGPQFIFQYYREEENGRGNFPPRFSGLQFPNYSSELNVNALELDDSALYLCASSSPPGQGHDEQFFGPGTRLTVL.

For the CDR3, the DNA is TGTGCCAGCAGCTTATTAGCGGGGGCCTCAGCCGGGGAGCTGTTTTTT. Translating gives CASSLLAGASAGELFF. The chain carries TRBV11-2 and TRBJ2-2, with 9 bases that match TRBD2. The V segment lost 2 bases and the J segment 6 bases; nucleotides outside the gene matches: 7. This CDR3 comprises 16 residues. Germline CDR1 and CDR2: SGHAT and FQNNGV.

About this clone itself: The sample contains more than one DNA sequence encoding this CDR3. V usage is TRBV5-1 and J usage is TRBJ1-1; 8 nucleotides agree with TRBD1. The CDR3 is made up of 14 amino acids. V was clipped by 0 bases and J by 5 bases; unmatched bases: 3. CDR1 is SGHRS, CDR2 YFSETQ, per germline. CDR3 bases: TGCGCCAGCAGCTTGGGAACAGGGGGGACTGAAGCTTTCTTT. It translates to CASSLGTGGTEAFF. Combining the CDR3 with reference TRBV5-1 and TRBJ1-1 gives the whole variable domain KAGVTQTPRYLIKTRGQQVTLSCSPISGHRSVSWYQQTPGQGLQFLFEYFSETQRNKGNFPGRFSGRQFSNSRSEMNVSTLELGDSALYLCASSLGTGGTEAFFGQGTRLTVV.

J is TRBJ2-2 and V is TRBV5-4; TRBD2 agrees at 12 bases. V gave up 1 base and J gave up 6 bases; unmatched junction bases: 7. The CDR3 is 17 residues long. The germline CDR1 and CDR2 sequences are SGHNT and YYREEE (reference sequence). As DNA, the CDR3 is TGTGCCAGCAGCTTGTCTAGCGGGGGGGCTACGTCCGGGGAGCTGTTTTTT. As protein: CASSLSSGGATSGELFF.

This chain connects TRBV12-5 to TRBJ2-4; perhaps TRBD2 as D (6 bases). The CDR3 contains 14 residues. V lost 5 bases and J 9 bases, leaving 17 bases between the germline ends. Germline lookup yields CDR1 LGHNT and CDR2 FRNRAP. CDR3 amino acids: CASGPRDLEGIQYF. The CDR3 DNA reads as TGTGCTAGTGGTCCACGGGATTTGGAGGGCATTCAGTACTTC.

The chain uses TRBV2 and TRBJ1-2; maybe TRBD1 (5 bases). There are 15 residues in the CDR3. Germline V gives CDR1 SNHLY, CDR2 FYNNEI. V lost 8 bases and J 4 bases, leaving 20 bases between the germline ends. This CDR3 reads CASSQDTGGLYGYTF. The CDR3 DNA reads as TGTGCCAGCTCCCAGGACACGGGGGGTCTCTATGGCTACACCTTC. Full variable domain (missing parts from reference TRBV2 and TRBJ1-2): EPEVTQTPSHQVTQMGQEVILRCVPISNHLYFYWYRQILGQKVEFLVSFYNNEISEKSEIFDDQFSVERPDGSNFTLKIRSTKLEDSAMYFCASSQDTGGLYGYTFGSGTRLTVV.

In nucleotides, the CDR3 is TGTGCCAGCAGTTTATCGGCCGCCTCTGGAAACACCATATATTTT. It encodes CASSLSAASGNTIYF. This sequence joins TRBV27 and TRBJ1-3, with no clear D. V lost 0 bases and J 0 bases, leaving 6 bases between the germline ends. Germline-derived CDR1 and CDR2 are MNHEY and SMNVEV (reference sequence). The CDR3 runs to 15 residues.

This chain links TRBV4-3 with TRBJ1-4; TRBD1 aligns across 9 bases. Trimming took 0 bases from V and 12 from J; bases not matched to a gene: 8. The CDR3 spans 15 residues. Germline CDR1 is LGHNA and CDR2 is YSLEER. CDR3 sequence reads: CASSQDGGTGWELFF. CDR3 DNA: TGCGCCAGCAGCCAAGATGGGGGGACAGGGTGGGAACTGTTTTTT.

The chain uses TRBV6-6 and TRBJ1-2; D remains unclear. Between the trimmed V and J ends, which lost 0 bases and 2 bases, there was a span of 10 bases. The CDR3 sequence is 15 residues long. The germline V gene encodes CDR1 MNHNY and CDR2 SVGAGI (reference sequence). CDR3 DNA: TGTGCCAGCAGTTACTCGGCGGATTTCAACTATGGCTACACCTTC. Its protein product is CASSYSADFNYGYTF.

Comments on this clone: The sample holds other DNA sequences that translate to the same CDR3. V usage is TRBV5-1 and J usage is TRBJ2-1; 9 bases agree with TRBD2. J lost 2 bases, V lost 2 bases, and 2 bases had no gene match. The V gene's germline CDR1 is SGHRS and CDR2 YFSETQ. This CDR3 has 15 residues. This CDR3 reads CASSFLAGTYNEQFF. CDR3 DNA: TGCGCCAGCAGCTTCCTAGCGGGGACCTACAATGAGCAGTTCTTC.

The chain recombines TRBV5-1 with TRBJ2-5, with 9 bases that match TRBD2. The end of the DNA is better explained by TRBJ2-7, so the J call may be wrong. The CDR3 spans 17 residues. Germline CDR1 and CDR2: SGHRS and YFSETQ. Here the CDR3 reads CASSSTQRGALSYEQYF. In DNA form, the CDR3 reads TGCGCCAGCAGCTCAACTCAGCGGGGGGCTCTCTCCTACGAGCAGTACTTC.

The chain recombines TRBV5-1 with TRBJ2-5, with 7 nucleotides matching TRBD2. This CDR3 spans 13 amino acids. The germline CDR1 and CDR2 sequences are SGHRS and YFSETQ. Trimming took 0 bases from V and 5 from J; bases not matched to a gene: 1. CDR3 sequence reads: CASSLELAETQYF. The CDR3 region has the DNA TGCGCCAGCAGCTTGGAACTAGCGGAGACCCAGTACTTC.

The chain employs TRBV28 and TRBJ1-1; perhaps TRBD1 as D (6 bases). V lost 9 bases and J lost 6, with 14 bases in between. Germline CDR1 and CDR2: MDHEN and SYDVKM. The CDR3 sequence is 12 residues long. In nucleotides, the CDR3 is TGTGCCAGTAGACCGGGACATGCTGAAGCTTTCTTT. It codes for CASRPGHAEAFF.

V and J are TRBV18 and TRBJ2-7; D is uncertain. The germline V gene has CDR1 KGHSH and CDR2 LQKENI. This CDR3 is built from 13 residues. The germline V and J ends were trimmed by 2 bases and 0 bases, with 5 bases remaining between them. CDR3 loop: CASSPGGSYEQYF. The CDR3 DNA follows: TGTGCCAGCTCACCAGGCGGCTCCTACGAGCAGTACTTC. The entire variable domain, with the rest obtained from reference TRBV18 and TRBJ2-7, is as follows: NAGVMQNPRHLVRRRGQEARLRCSPMKGHSHVYWYRQLPEEGLKFMVYLQKENIIDESGMPKERFSAEFPKEGPSILRIQQVVRGDSAAYFCASSPGGSYEQYFGPGTRLTVT.

This clone was found a few times. The rearrangement uses TRBV13 and TRBJ1-2, with 10 bases lining up with TRBD1. The CDR3 runs to 17 residues. Germline lookup yields CDR1 PRHDT and CDR2 FYEKMQ (reference sequence). V gave up 3 bases and J gave up 2 bases; unmatched junction bases: 9. The CDR3 sequence: CASSFGTGVVLNYGYTF. As DNA, the CDR3 is TGTGCCAGCAGCTTCGGGACAGGGGTGGTATTGAACTATGGCTACACCTTC.

The CDR3 DNA follows: TGCAGTGCTAGTAACAGGGAGGAGCAGTACTTC. This gives the protein CSASNREEQYF. The chain employs TRBV20-1 and TRBJ2-7, with D tentatively TRBD1 (6 bases). V gave up 3 bases and J gave up 7 bases, with 10 bases separating them. The CDR3 is made up of 11 amino acids. The germline V gene has CDR1 DFQATT and CDR2 SNEGSKA (reference sequence).

The J gene is TRBJ1-2, the V gene TRBV19; the D gene is possibly TRBD1 (6 bases). The CDR3 is 14 residues long. Trimming pared 5 bases from V and 3 bases from J, leaving 13 bases between. CDR1 LNHDA and CDR2 SQIVND come from the germline V gene (reference sequence). The CDR3 DNA reads TGTGCCAGTAGTGCAGGACAGCTATACTATGGCTACACCTTC. It codes for CASSAGQLYYGYTF.

This chain uses TRBV7-8 with TRBJ1-1; D ambiguous. The CDR3 has 15 amino acids. V lost 1 base to trimming and J lost 0 bases, with 9 bases between them. Germline V gene data show CDR1 as SGHVS and CDR2 as FQNEAQ. The CDR3 sequence: CASSLVNSLNTEAFF. The CDR3 DNA sequence: TGTGCCAGCAGCTTAGTTAACTCGTTGAACACTGAAGCTTTCTTT.

The chain employs TRBV18 and TRBJ2-5; D gene ambiguous. Germline V gene data show CDR1 as KGHSH and CDR2 as LQKENI. The V gene lost 3 bases and the J gene lost 3 bases, with 14 bases spanning the gap. There are 15 residues in the CDR3. CDR3 sequence reads: CASSPPGSYKETQYF. DNA for the CDR3: TGTGCCAGCTCACCTCCGGGTTCATACAAAGAGACCCAGTACTTC. Full variable domain (outside the CDR3, taken from reference TRBV18 and TRBJ2-5): NAGVMQNPRHLVRRRGQEARLRCSPMKGHSHVYWYRQLPEEGLKFMVYLQKENIIDESGMPKERFSAEFPKEGPSILRIQQVVRGDSAAYFCASSPPGSYKETQYFGPGTRLLVL.